This T cell receptor beta chain was sequenced in a study of breast tumors, draining lymph nodes, adjacent tissues. Study-wide results and caveats: Findings are consistent with lymph node origin and intratumoral expansion of most tumor T cells. Luminal-like breast cancer showed significantly greater tumor-nontumor repertoire similarity than basal-like breast cancer did. The lymph node origin of tumor T cells was framed as consistent with a hypothesis, not demonstrated. Tumor TCR diversity was below lymph nodes but above nontumor tissue.

Axillary draining lymph nodes of breast cancer patients supplied the node samples. The CDR3 is made up of 15 amino acids. CDR1 is ENHRY, CDR2 SYGVKD, per germline. This clonotype was observed at least ten times. The antigen is not known. TCRdb analysed the multiplex PCR reads with MiXCR anew, one entry per CDR3 protein. The table lists roughly 130,000 distinct CDR3 sequences, about 20% of them singletons. The sequence was obtained from a female donor with breast cancer. Some clones in this sample may be carry-over from other donors' samples. Sequencing input: axillary lymph node tissue. The V gene is TRBV10-3, the J gene TRBJ1-3, with a weak D call TRBD1 (5 bases). The CDR3 coding sequence is TGTCCCACCATCTTGAGTCAGGGCACTGGAAACACCATATATTTT. As protein: CPTILSQGTGNTIYF.